These 2 T cell receptor beta chains were all obtained from the same sample, sequenced in a study of tumor-infiltrating lymphocytes in localized non-small cell lung cancer. Repertoires were generated with immunoSEQ multiplex PCR, while TCRdb's copy carries only in-frame clones and drops some. The repertoire holds 2,500 to 3,500 clones, 65% seen once, with roughly 15% in the top ten. Sequenced sample: uninvolved lung tissue not adjacent to the tumor. Receptors originate from a human donor with non-small cell lung cancer.

The rearrangement joins TRBV6-5 to TRBJ2-2; weak D call: TRBD1 (6 bases). V lost 2 bases, J lost 7 bases, and 14 bases lay in between. The CDR3 is 15 residues long. Germline V gives CDR1 MNHEY, CDR2 SVGAGI. CDR3 nucleotides: TGTGCCAGCAGTTACGGCCAGGGGCTGGGCGGGGAGCTGTTTTTT. This gives the protein CASSYGQGLGGELFF.

DNA of the CDR3: TGCGCCAGCAGCTCACTCGGGGGGGAGAAAGATACGCAGTATTTT. As protein: CASSSLGGEKDTQYF. The chain employs TRBV5-1 and TRBJ2-3; 8 nucleotides line up with TRBD2. V shed 3 bases and J 5 bases; nucleotides not matched to a gene: 8. CDR1 is SGHRS and CDR2 is YFSETQ in the germline V gene. The CDR3 has 15 residues.